The source of this T cell receptor beta chain is a study of molecular identifiers for immune sequencing clone quantification. Study conclusions and caveats: Clones carrying above 20 RNA copies accounted for over 97% of effector molecules, under 1% in naive cells.

Libraries from naive CD8 cells were generated from approximately 22,000 to 940,000 sorted cells (with 10%, 30% or 50% RNA). This clonotype was detected a few times. Its antigen is currently unknown. The CDR3 spans 14 residues. V trimming: 7 bases; J trimming: 5 bases; junction bases outside the gene matches: 8. MiXCR was run by TCRdb on the PCR reads, yielding one entry per CDR3 protein. The sample records more than 450,000 distinct CDR3 sequences, about 25% being singletons. This TCR came from a human donor in good health. Some libraries in this study had Jurkat cell RNA spiked in. The V call is TRBV12-3 or TRBV12-4, the J call TRBJ1-2; 9 bases map to TRBD1. Sequenced material: naive CD8+ T cells from blood, with Jurkat cell RNA spiked in. Specified subset: FACS-sorted CD8+CD4-CCR7+CD45RA+ naive T cells. CDR3 protein: CASTSGQGPYGYTF. The CDR3 region has the DNA TGTGCCAGCACCAGCGGACAGGGGCCGTATGGCTACACCTTC.